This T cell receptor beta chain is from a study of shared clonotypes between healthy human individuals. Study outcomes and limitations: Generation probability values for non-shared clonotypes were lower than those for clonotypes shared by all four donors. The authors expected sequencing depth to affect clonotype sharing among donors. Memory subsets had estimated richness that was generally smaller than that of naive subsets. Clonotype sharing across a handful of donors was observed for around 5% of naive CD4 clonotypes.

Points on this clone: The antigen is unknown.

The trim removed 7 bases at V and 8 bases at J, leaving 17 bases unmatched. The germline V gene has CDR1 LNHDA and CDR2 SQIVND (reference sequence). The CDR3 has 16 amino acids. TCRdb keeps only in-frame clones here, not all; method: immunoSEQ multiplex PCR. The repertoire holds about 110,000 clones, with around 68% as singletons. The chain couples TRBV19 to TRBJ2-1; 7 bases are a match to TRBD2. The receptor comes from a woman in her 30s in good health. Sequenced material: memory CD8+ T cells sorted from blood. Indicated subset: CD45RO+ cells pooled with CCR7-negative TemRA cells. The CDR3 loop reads CASNPGRERLFDEQFF. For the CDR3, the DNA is TGTGCCAGTAACCCCGGGCGGGAGAGGCTTTTCGATGAGCAGTTCTTC.